These T cell receptor beta chains were read from a single sample in a study of blood T cell repertoires in COVID-19. Clones were sequenced by immunoSEQ multiplex PCR, and TCRdb holds only the in-frame ones, with some missing. In the table there are tens of thousands of clones, approximately 86% of which are singletons. What was sequenced was peripheral blood. These receptors all come from a woman older than 75 with active COVID-19. Each CDR3 is given with its conserved first and last residue. D genes are given only for firm matches. Clone size is shown for a subset of rows, as once, few, many or a class of expanded clone.

V gene	clone size	J gene	D gene	CDR3 protein	CDR3 DNA
TRBV24-1	.	TRBJ2-1	TRBD1	CATRAGTGHIGQFF	TGTGCCACCAGGGCCGGGACAGGGCATATCGGGCAGTTCTTC
TRBV6-5	.	TRBJ1-3	.	CASMQGFANTIYF	TGTGCCAGCATGCAGGGGTTCGCAAACACCATATATTTT
TRBV28	.	TRBJ2-4	.	CASSLDGGGGKNIQYF	TGTGCCAGCAGTTTAGACGGGGGCGGGGGCAAAAACATTCAGTACTTC
TRBV7-9	few	TRBJ1-2	.	CASSLGQEGYTF	TGTGCCAGCAGCTTAGGACAGGAGGGCTACACCTTC
TRBV19	.	TRBJ1-6	.	CASSMREGNSPLHF	TGTGCCAGTAGTATGAGGGAAGGGAATTCACCCCTCCACTTT
TRBV4-3	.	TRBJ2-7	.	CASSQEEGTYEQYF	TGCGCCAGCAGCCAAGAGGAGGGGACCTACGAGCAGTACTTC
TRBV7-3	once	TRBJ2-1	TRBD2	CASSSTGRANEQFF	TGTGCCAGCAGCTCTACGGGGAGGGCGAATGAGCAGTTCTTC
TRBV19	.	TRBJ2-7	.	CASSSGNIYEQYF	TGTGCCAGTAGTTCGGGGAATATTTACGAGCAGTACTTC
TRBV18	.	TRBJ2-3	TRBD2	CASSLTSSTDTQYF	TGTGCCAGCTCACTGACTAGCTCGACAGATACGCAGTATTTT
TRBV9	.	TRBJ2-1	.	CASSLSGVSYNEQFF	TGTGCCAGCAGCCTGTCGGGGGTGTCCTACAATGAGCAGTTCTTC
TRBV6-5	.	TRBJ1-3	.	CASSYSSRGGNTIYF	TGTGCCAGCAGTTACTCTTCCAGGGGAGGAAACACCATATATTTT
TRBV6-6	.	TRBJ1-1	.	CASCPMANTEAFF	TGTGCCAGCTGCCCGATGGCGAACACTGAAGCTTTCTTT
TRBV28	.	TRBJ1-6	.	CASSPTGLQHYNSPLHF	TGTGCCAGCAGTCCAACAGGGTTGCAACATTATAATTCACCCCTCCACTTT
TRBV10-1	.	TRBJ1-1	.	CASSESRSTEAFF	TGCGCCAGCAGTGAGAGCCGGAGCACTGAAGCTTTCTTT
TRBV27	.	TRBJ1-5	TRBD1	CASSSPDRVDQPQHF	TGTGCCAGCAGTTCACCGGACAGGGTCGATCAGCCCCAGCATTTT
TRBV3-1/TRBV3-2	once	TRBJ2-7	TRBD2	CASSQESRRGATYEQYF	TGTGCCAGCAGCCAAGAATCCCGGCGGGGGGCAACCTACGAGCAGTACTTC
TRBV6-1	.	TRBJ2-1	TRBD1	CASSGTAGTGFYNEQFF	TGTGCCAGCAGTGGTACCGCCGGGACAGGGTTTTACAATGAGCAGTTCTTC
TRBV7-2	once	TRBJ1-1	.	CASSLVVRNTEAFF	TGTGCCAGCAGCTTAGTGGTTAGGAACACTGAAGCTTTCTTT
TRBV19	.	TRBJ2-3	TRBD1	CASSQLGTGGNTDTQYF	TGTGCCAGTAGTCAACTCGGGACAGGGGGCAACACAGATACGCAGTATTTT
TRBV19	medium-sized	TRBJ1-1	.	CASSIGPMNTEAFF	TGTGCCAGTAGTATAGGTCCCATGAACACTGAAGCTTTCTTT
TRBV3-1/TRBV3-2	.	TRBJ2-3	TRBD2	CASSPGLAGGGTDTQYF	TGTGCCAGCAGCCCGGGACTAGCGGGGGGCGGCACAGATACGCAGTATTTT
TRBV10-3	.	TRBJ2-5	.	CAISTVQETQYF	TGTGCCATCAGCACAGTCCAAGAGACCCAGTACTTC
TRBV2	once	TRBJ2-1	TRBD2	CASSGLAGFDEQFF	TGTGCCAGCAGTGGACTAGCGGGGTTCGATGAGCAGTTCTTC
TRBV5-1	.	TRBJ2-7	TRBD1	CASSLGQGVFNEQYF	TGCGCCAGCAGCTTGGGGCAGGGGGTGTTCAACGAGCAGTACTTC
TRBV9	.	TRBJ2-2	TRBD2	CASSAGGYTGELFF	TGTGCCAGCAGCGCCGGGGGGTACACCGGGGAGCTGTTTTTT
TRBV4-3	.	TRBJ2-1	TRBD2	CASSQGGGKSLNNEQFF	TGCGCCAGCAGCCAAGGGGGAGGGAAATCCCTTAACAATGAGCAGTTCTTC
TRBV2	few	TRBJ2-1	TRBD2	CARLAGALQGSSSYNEQFF	TGTGCCAGACTAGCGGGGGCCCTCCAAGGGAGTAGCTCCTACAATGAGCAGTTCTTC
TRBV5-1	.	TRBJ2-2	.	CASSFGQGETGELFF	TGCGCCAGCAGCTTTGGTCAGGGTGAAACCGGGGAGCTGTTTTTT
TRBV18	.	TRBJ1-3	.	CASSPLDNPSSGNTIYF	TGTGCCAGCTCACCTTTAGACAACCCCAGCTCTGGAAACACCATATATTTT
TRBV4-3	.	TRBJ2-1	TRBD2	CASSQGLAGGLKLYNEQFF	TGCGCCAGCAGCCAAGGACTAGCGGGGGGGCTTAAATTGTACAATGAGCAGTTCTTC
TRBV18	.	TRBJ2-7	.	CASSRDSYEQYF	TGTGCCAGCTCCCGGGATTCCTACGAGCAGTACTTC
TRBV7-2	once	TRBJ1-5	.	CASSFGSGNSNQPQHF	TGTGCCAGCAGCTTTGGGTCAGGAAATAGCAATCAGCCCCAGCATTTT
TRBV5-1	once	TRBJ2-2	.	CASSLEGAIGELFF	TGCGCCAGCAGCTTGGAAGGGGCGATCGGGGAGCTGTTTTTT
TRBV15	.	TRBJ2-5	.	CATSRDYTTNQETQYF	TGTGCCACCAGCAGAGATTACACAACTAATCAAGAGACCCAGTACTTC
TRBV6-4	.	TRBJ2-2	TRBD2	CASSELAGDTGELFF	TGTGCCAGCAGCGAACTAGCGGGGGATACCGGGGAGCTGTTTTTT
TRBV2	.	TRBJ1-4	.	CASSTHRAINEKLFF	TGTGCCAGCAGTACCCACAGGGCCATTAATGAAAAACTGTTTTTT
TRBV10-3	.	TRBJ2-5	.	CAISVEPGETQYF	TGTGCCATCAGTGTGGAGCCCGGCGAGACCCAGTACTTC
TRBV5-6	.	TRBJ1-3	TRBD1	CASSSTGGEGNTIYF	TGTGCCAGCAGCTCCACAGGGGGGGAAGGAAACACCATATATTTT
TRBV7-2	.	TRBJ1-4	.	CASSLAGATNKLFF	TGTGCCAGCAGCTTAGCGGGGGCCACCAATAAACTGTTTTTT
TRBV7-2	few	TRBJ1-3	.	CASSWTYQVLSGNTIYF	TGTGCCAGCAGCTGGACTTATCAGGTTCTCTCTGGAAACACCATATATTTT
TRBV6-2/TRBV6-3	few	TRBJ1-4	.	CASSDITLQGYAEKLFF	TGTGCCAGCAGCGACATTACCCTACAGGGATACGCTGAAAAACTGTTTTTT
TRBV24-1	.	TRBJ1-1	TRBD1	CATSGDPGTGGTEAFF	TGTGCCACCAGTGGTGATCCCGGGACAGGGGGAACTGAAGCTTTCTTT
TRBV18	.	TRBJ1-5	.	CASSPLRVGVDQPQHF	TGTGCCAGCTCACCACTCCGTGTAGGGGTCGATCAGCCCCAGCATTTT
TRBV7-2	.	TRBJ2-2	TRBD2	CASSLAGGRNTGELFF	TGTGCCAGCAGCTTGGCGGGGGGGCGCAACACCGGGGAGCTGTTTTTT
TRBV29-1	.	TRBJ2-7	.	CSVGTRRGWYEQYF	TGCAGCGTGGGAACCAGGAGGGGATGGTACGAGCAGTACTTC
TRBV5-1	.	TRBJ2-7	TRBD1	CAISKTGPRYEQYF	TGCGCCATCTCGAAGACAGGGCCCAGGTACGAGCAGTACTTC
TRBV5-4	.	TRBJ1-1	TRBD1	CASSQYRDRDTEAFF	TGTGCCAGCAGCCAATACCGGGACAGGGACACTGAAGCTTTCTTT
TRBV6-5	.	TRBJ2-7	.	CATPTGTSYEQYF	TGTGCCACTCCGACGGGAACATCCTACGAGCAGTACTTC
TRBV25-1	.	TRBJ2-3	TRBD1	CASSEGPGQGTDTQYF	TGTGCCAGCAGTGAAGGCCCGGGACAGGGGACAGATACGCAGTATTTT
TRBV3-1/TRBV3-2	.	TRBJ2-3	TRBD1	CASSQTGSTDTQYF	TGTGCCAGCAGCCAGACAGGGTCCACAGATACGCAGTATTTT
TRBV19	.	TRBJ1-1	.	CASSLQQHTEAFF	TGTGCCAGTAGCTTACAGCAACACACTGAAGCTTTCTTT
TRBV7-2	.	TRBJ1-5	.	CASSLGGVQPQHF	TGTGCCAGCAGCTTAGGGGGCGTCCAGCCCCAGCATTTT
TRBV4-2	few	TRBJ2-5	TRBD2	CASSQEGSGGAQETQYF	TGTGCCAGCAGCCAAGAAGGCAGCGGGGGGGCCCAAGAGACCCAGTACTTC
TRBV10-3	.	TRBJ2-7	.	CAISGQGYEQYF	TGTGCCATCAGTGGCCAGGGATACGAGCAGTACTTC
TRBV5-4	.	TRBJ1-6	TRBD1	CASSPISGGKDSPLHF	TGTGCCAGCAGCCCGATCTCAGGGGGTAAAGATTCACCCCTCCACTTT
TRBV5-6	.	TRBJ2-7	TRBD1	CASSFRAGGYEQYF	TGTGCCAGCAGCTTTCGGGCAGGGGGATACGAGCAGTACTTC
TRBV5-4	.	TRBJ2-2	.	CASSRTSGGPYTGELFF	TGTGCCAGCAGCCGGACTAGTGGGGGGCCCTACACCGGGGAGCTGTTTTTT
TRBV5-6	.	TRBJ2-3	TRBD2	CASSAIRLAGAPSTDTQYF	TGTGCCAGCAGCGCAATTAGGCTAGCGGGGGCCCCAAGTACAGATACGCAGTATTTT
TRBV7-2	few	TRBJ1-1	.	CASSLVTRNTEAFF	TGTGCCAGCAGCTTAGTGACAAGGAACACTGAAGCTTTCTTT
TRBV7-9	.	TRBJ1-4	TRBD1	CASSPGQGSGEKLFF	TGTGCCAGCAGCCCAGGACAGGGTTCGGGTGAAAAACTGTTTTTT